The next 11 T cell receptor beta chains were all read from a single sample in a study of T-cell reconstitution after alpha-beta-depleted transplantation in children. Unique molecular identifiers were built into the TCRbeta library. MiXCR was run by TCRdb on the PCR reads, yielding one entry per CDR3 protein. The sample records a few hundred thousand distinct CDR3 sequences, around 10% being singletons. Sequenced material: PBMCs from the stem cell graft donor, taken from the stem cell graft. The receptors come from a human donor who donated a stem cell graft to a child with acute lymphoblastic leukemia.

In this sample, this clonotype turned up many times. This chain links TRBV20-1 with TRBJ1-1; D is undetermined. The germline V gene has CDR1 DFQATT and CDR2 SNEGSKA (reference sequence). V lost 4 bases and J lost 1, with 10 bases in between. The CDR3 runs 13 residues. Here the CDR3 DNA reads TGCAGTGCTAAATTACAGAAGAACACTGAAGCTTTCTTT. Residues: CSAKLQKNTEAFF.

Only a few counts were recorded for this clonotype. The V gene is TRBV15, the J gene TRBJ2-7; tentative D call: TRBD2 (7 bases). The CDR3 extends over 15 amino acids. CDR1 is LNHNV and CDR2 is YYDKDF in the germline V gene (reference sequence). V dropped 0 bases and J dropped 4 bases, with 13 bases sitting between them. The CDR3 loop reads CATSRDPGEGYEQYF. For the CDR3, the DNA is TGTGCCACCAGCAGAGATCCAGGGGAGGGGTACGAGCAGTACTTC. Variable domain in full (rest from reference TRBV15 and TRBJ2-7): DAMVIQNPRYQVTQFGKPVTLSCSQTLNHNVMYWYQQKSSQAPKLLFHYYDKDFNNEADTPDNFQSRRPNTSFCFLDIRSPGLGDTAMYLCATSRDPGEGYEQYFGPGTRLTVT.

The chain links TRBV29-1 to TRBJ1-3, with 7 bases aligning to TRBD1. The CDR3 has 12 residues. CDR1 SQVTM and CDR2 ANQGSEA come from the germline V gene. V dropped 6 bases and J dropped 4; count of bases not matched to a gene: 3. In DNA, the CDR3 is TGCAGCGTCTTGGACAGGGGAAACACCATATATTTT. Translation gives CSVLDRGNTIYF.

This clonotype has ten or more counts. The CDR3 protein is CSARRDNYGYTF. In DNA form, the CDR3 reads TGCAGTGCCCGGCGGGATAACTATGGCTACACCTTC. This rearrangement joins TRBV20-1 to TRBJ1-2; no firm D call. Germline CDR1 reads DFQATT; CDR2 reads SNEGSKA (reference sequence). There are 12 residues in the CDR3. Deletions cut 6 bases from V and 1 base from J, with 9 bases between.

The CDR3, as DNA: TGTGCCAGCAGTTACCACCAGAACTCTGGAAACACCATATATTTT. Translated: CASSYHQNSGNTIYF. The J gene is TRBJ1-3, the V gene TRBV6-5, with D hard to call. V was clipped by 2 bases and J by 0 bases, with 8 bases between them. The germline V gene encodes CDR1 MNHEY and CDR2 SVGAGI. CDR3 length: 15 amino acids.

There are a few counts of this clonotype. The chain has TRBV5-1 and TRBJ2-1; maybe TRBD2 (6 bases). V was pared by 0 bases and J by 6 bases, with 7 bases between. CDR1 is SGHRS, CDR2 YFSETQ, per germline. The CDR3 has 13 amino acids. The CDR3 is CASSLGDFNEQFF. The CDR3 DNA sequence: TGCGCCAGCAGCTTGGGGGACTTCAATGAGCAGTTCTTC.

This clonotype was recorded at least ten times. The chain carries TRBV2 and TRBJ1-5, with TRBD1 matching 7 bases. Germline V gene sequence: CDR1 SNHLY, CDR2 FYNNEI. The CDR3 is made up of 15 amino acids. V dropped 3 bases and J dropped 5; count of bases not matched to a gene: 7. CDR3 sequence (DNA): TGTGCCAGCAGTGATAAGGGGGCTCAATATCAGCCCCAGCATTTT. Protein: CASSDKGAQYQPQHF.

This clonotype came up a few times. The chain carries TRBV7-9 and TRBJ1-6; D not resolved. Per the germline V gene, CDR1 is SEHNR and CDR2 is FQNEAQ (reference sequence). V lost 3 bases, J lost 0 bases, and 6 bases lay in between. The CDR3 totals 15 residues. The CDR3: CASSLGSSYNSPLHF. CDR3 nucleotides: TGTGCCAGCAGCTTGGGGAGCTCCTATAATTCACCCCTCCACTTT.

Here the CDR3 reads CASSYSTTGKGLYGYTF. DNA for the CDR3: TGTGCCAGCAGTTACTCGACGACAGGGAAGGGCCTCTATGGCTACACCTTC. This chain connects TRBV6-5 to TRBJ1-2; 7 bases are shared with TRBD1. CDR3 length: 17 amino acids. V gave up 0 bases and J gave up 4 bases; unmatched junction bases: 11. CDR1 MNHEY and CDR2 SVGAGI come from the germline V gene.

The chain carries TRBV14 and TRBJ2-5; no reliable D call. This CDR3 has 13 amino acids. The germline V gene has CDR1 SGHDN and CDR2 FVKESK. Trimming shortened V by 4 bases and J by 1 base, and 7 bases separated the two germline ends. The CDR3 reads CASSLRFQETQYF. As DNA, the CDR3 is TGTGCCAGCAGCCTGCGATTCCAAGAGACCCAGTACTTC. The full variable domain, with the rest looked up from reference TRBV14 and TRBJ2-5, is EAGVTQFPSHSVIEKGQTVTLRCDPISGHDNLYWYRRVMGKEIKFLLHFVKESKQDESGMPNNRFLAERTGGTYSTLKVQPAELEDSGVYFCASSLRFQETQYFGPGTRLLVL.

There are a few counts of this clonotype. The chain has TRBV3-1 and TRBJ2-2; no clear D gene. The CDR3 is 15 amino acids. V was shortened by 0 bases and J by 2 bases, with 7 bases between the two germline ends. CDR1 and CDR2 from the germline V gene are LGHDT and YNNKEL (reference sequence). The CDR3 here is CASSQEGFNTGELFF. In nucleotides, the CDR3 is TGTGCCAGCAGCCAAGAGGGGTTTAACACCGGGGAGCTGTTTTTT.